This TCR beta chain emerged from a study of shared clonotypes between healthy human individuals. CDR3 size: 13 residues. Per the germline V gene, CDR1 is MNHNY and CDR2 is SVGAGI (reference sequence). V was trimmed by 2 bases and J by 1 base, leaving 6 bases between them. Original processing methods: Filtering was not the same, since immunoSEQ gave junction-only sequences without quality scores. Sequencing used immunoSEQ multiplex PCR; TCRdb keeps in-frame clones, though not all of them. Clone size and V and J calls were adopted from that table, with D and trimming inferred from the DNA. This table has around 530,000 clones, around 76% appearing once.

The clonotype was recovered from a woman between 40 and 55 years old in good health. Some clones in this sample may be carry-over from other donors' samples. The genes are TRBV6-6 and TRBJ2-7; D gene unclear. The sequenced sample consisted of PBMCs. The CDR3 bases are TGTGCCAGCAGTTACGACGTTTCCTACGAGCAGTACTTC. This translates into CASSYDVSYEQYF.